A selection of T cell receptor beta chains follows, all from one sample in a study of blood T cells in healthy people across ages. Via MiXCR, TCRdb re-called the 5' RACE reads, giving one row per CDR3 protein. The sample contains more than 700,000 distinct CDR3 sequences, about 53% of which appear only once. Sequenced material: blood. The source is an elderly man in good health. Both conserved end residues are part of each CDR3. A D gene is named only where the DNA matches it firmly. Rows may omit the clone size; those that give it use once, few, many or a size class.

v_call	d_call	clone_size	j_call	cdr3_nt	cdr3_aa
TRBV10-1	TRBD2	.	TRBJ2-2	TGCGCCAGCTCTTTGGTAGCGGGGGCGAACACCGGGGAGCTGTTTTTT	CASSLVAGANTGELFF
TRBV6-2/TRBV6-3	TRBD1	.	TRBJ2-7	TGTGCCAGCAGACGGACAGGGGAGGGCGAGCAGTACTTC	CASRRTGEGEQYF
TRBV5-1	.	.	TRBJ2-7	TGCACCAGCAGCGGCCGTACCAGCTACGAGCAGTACTTC	CTSSGRTSYEQYF
TRBV7-2	.	.	TRBJ2-3	TGTGCCAGCAGCTTAGGTTGGGGTCTCACAGATACGCAGTATTTT	CASSLGWGLTDTQYF
TRBV20-1	TRBD1	few	TRBJ1-2	TGCAGTGCTCCGACAGGGATCGATGGCTACACCTTC	CSAPTGIDGYTF
TRBV9	.	.	TRBJ2-6	TGTGCCAGCAATCCTGACAGGCCGTTGGTTGGGGCCAACGTCCTGACTTTC	CASNPDRPLVGANVLTF
TRBV12-3/TRBV12-4	TRBD1	.	TRBJ2-1	TGTGCCAGCAGTTCAACTTCCGGGACAGGGTCCTACAATGAGCAGTTCTTC	CASSSTSGTGSYNEQFF
TRBV27	TRBD2	.	TRBJ2-7	TGTGCCAGCAGTTTAAATAGCGGGAGGGCCCACGAGCAGTACTTC	CASSLNSGRAHEQYF
TRBV5-1	TRBD1	.	TRBJ1-2	TGCGCCAGCAGCTTAGGACAGGGCCAAGGGGGTTACTATGGCTACACCTTC	CASSLGQGQGGYYGYTF
TRBV7-9	.	few	TRBJ2-7	TGTGCCAGCAGCACCTACCCCCGGGGCTCCTACGAGCAGTACTTC	CASSTYPRGSYEQYF
TRBV9	TRBD1	.	TRBJ1-4	TGTGCCAGCAGCGCTCTACAGGGGTACCAAGAAAAACTGTTTTTT	CASSALQGYQEKLFF
TRBV12-5	.	.	TRBJ2-5	TGTGCTAGTGGTTTGCCTTCCCTGGAGACCCAGTACTTC	CASGLPSLETQYF
TRBV5-1	.	.	TRBJ2-3	TGCGCCAGCACCCCCGCGCAGGGCTCCTCAGATACGCAGTATTTT	CASTPAQGSSDTQYF
TRBV28	.	once	TRBJ2-2	TGTGCCAGCAGTAACCGGGACGCCTATATCCCCGGGGAGCTGTTTTTT	CASSNRDAYIPGELFF
TRBV5-1	.	.	TRBJ2-1	TGCGCCAGCAGCTTGGCCCCGACTAGCAATGAGCAGTTCTTC	CASSLAPTSNEQFF
TRBV6-2/TRBV6-3	TRBD1	few	TRBJ2-3	TGTGCCAGCAGCCGTGAGGGGGCAGGGTATACGCAGTATTTT	CASSREGAGYTQYF
TRBV27	.	few	TRBJ2-5	TGTGCCAGCGCACTATCCGGGGACAACAATGAGCAGTACTTC	CASALSGDNNEQYF
TRBV9	.	.	TRBJ2-5	TGTGCCAGCAGCGTAGATTTAGGTGGCGGGGAGACCCAGTACTTC	CASSVDLGGGETQYF
TRBV6-4	.	.	TRBJ2-1	TGTGCCAGCAGTGACTGGGGGGCCAACTCCTACAATGAGCAGTTCTTC	CASSDWGANSYNEQFF
TRBV5-1	TRBD1	.	TRBJ1-5	TGCGCCAGCAGCTTGGAAGGGACAGGTCTTCAGCCCCAGCATTTT	CASSLEGTGLQPQHF
TRBV29-1	TRBD1	.	TRBJ2-1	TGCAGCAGTAAGACAGGGCCTAATCGGGGTGAGCAGTTCTTC	CSSKTGPNRGEQFF
TRBV11-1	.	few	TRBJ2-7	TGTGCCAGCAGCTTTGACGCAACCTACGAGCAGTACTTC	CASSFDATYEQYF
TRBV6-2/TRBV6-3	.	.	TRBJ2-7	TGTGCCAGCAGTTCCCTCCGAGACGACAGATTCTACGAGCAGTACTTC	CASSSLRDDRFYEQYF
TRBV5-4	.	many	TRBJ2-1	TGTGCCAGCAGCTTGGAAGTCTACAATGAGCAGTTCTTC	CASSLEVYNEQFF
TRBV20-1	.	.	TRBJ1-1	TGCAGTGCTAGAGAATTGACAGTGAACACTGAAGCTTTCTTT	CSARELTVNTEAFF
TRBV7-3	TRBD2	.	TRBJ2-5	TGTGCCAGCAGCGAAGGACGGACTAGCGGGAGGTGGGAGACCCAGTACTTC	CASSEGRTSGRWETQYF
TRBV5-1	.	.	TRBJ2-1	TGCGCCAGCAGCACCCGACTAGGAAGGTACAATGAGCAGTTCTTC	CASSTRLGRYNEQFF
TRBV7-8	.	few	TRBJ2-7	TGTGCCAGCAGCCCCCCGTTACGGGAAGGGAAGTCCTACGAGCAGTACTTC	CASSPPLREGKSYEQYF
TRBV5-1	TRBD2	.	TRBJ2-5	TGCGCCAGCAGCTTGATGGACCGATCTAGCGGGAGGTACGGAGAGACCCAGTACTTC	CASSLMDRSSGRYGETQYF
TRBV4-2	.	.	TRBJ2-5	TGTGCCAGCAGCCAAGGGGCGGACATCCAAGAGACCCAGTACTTC	CASSQGADIQETQYF
TRBV7-2	.	.	TRBJ2-7	TGTGCCAGCAGGCGCTCCGGGAACGAGCAGTACTTC	CASRRSGNEQYF
TRBV7-2	.	many	TRBJ1-1	TGTGCCAGCAGCTTAGTTCTGGGGACCTCCAGAGGTGGCAGAGACACTGAAGCTTTCTTT	CASSLVLGTSRGGRDTEAFF
TRBV12-3/TRBV12-4	.	few	TRBJ2-1	TGTGCCAGCGGCCTAGGACTACCCAACAATGAGCAGTTCTTC	CASGLGLPNNEQFF
TRBV25-1	.	.	TRBJ2-5	TGTGCCAGCAGTGAATATAGTACGTATCAAGAGACCCAGTACTTC	CASSEYSTYQETQYF
TRBV20-1	.	few	TRBJ1-2	TGCAGTGCTAGTCCGTCTACAGCTAACTATGGCTACACCTTC	CSASPSTANYGYTF
TRBV28	TRBD2	many	TRBJ2-3	TGTGCCAGCAGTTTTCTAGCGGGCACAGATACGCAGTATTTT	CASSFLAGTDTQYF
TRBV7-9	.	.	TRBJ1-2	TGTGCCAGCAGCGTCTCCAATATTGTCACGGTCTATGGCTACACCTTC	CASSVSNIVTVYGYTF
TRBV7-8	TRBD1	.	TRBJ2-7	TGTGCCAGCAGCTTCCGACAGGGGCACGACGAGCAGTACTTC	CASSFRQGHDEQYF
TRBV28	.	.	TRBJ2-3	TGTGCCAGCAGCCCGGACACCCTTTTGGATACGCAGTATTTT	CASSPDTLLDTQYF
TRBV7-3	.	.	TRBJ2-6	TGTGCCAGCAACTACCTCCGGGACTCCATCTCTGGGGCCAACGTCCTGACTTTC	CASNYLRDSISGANVLTF
TRBV29-1	.	.	TRBJ2-5	TGCAGCGTCAATAGGGGGGGAGAGACCCAGTACTTC	CSVNRGGETQYF
TRBV10-3	.	.	TRBJ2-7	TGTGCCATCAGTGATGGGGCATTATACGAGCAGTACTTC	CAISDGALYEQYF
TRBV7-6	.	.	TRBJ2-2	TGTGCCAGCAGCTTAGGAGTCGGAGGTGGCACCGGGGAGCTGTTTTTT	CASSLGVGGGTGELFF
TRBV10-3	TRBD1	many	TRBJ1-1	TGTGCCATCAGTGGGGAGGACAGGGGGCACACTGAAGCTTTCTTT	CAISGEDRGHTEAFF
TRBV28	TRBD2	.	TRBJ2-3	TGTGCCAGCAGTTTTCTTCTTAGCGGGGACACAGATACGCAGTATTTT	CASSFLLSGDTDTQYF
TRBV24-1	.	few	TRBJ1-6	TGTGCCACCAGTGACCCGGGTACAGAGGTCCGACGGAATTCACCCCTCCACTTT	CATSDPGTEVRRNSPLHF
TRBV6-6	.	once	TRBJ2-3	TGTGCCAGCAGTTACTCGGAGTTGGTAGACACGCAGTATTTT	CASSYSELVDTQYF
TRBV18	.	few	TRBJ2-7	TGTGCCAGCTCACCGGGCTCCCTCTACGAGCAGTACTTC	CASSPGSLYEQYF
TRBV29-1	.	.	TRBJ2-7	TGCAGCGTTGAGGGCGGACCCTTCGAGCAGTACTTC	CSVEGGPFEQYF
TRBV11-2	.	few	TRBJ1-2	TGTGCCAGCAGCCAACAGCGGGGATATGGCTACACCTTC	CASSQQRGYGYTF
TRBV6-1	.	.	TRBJ2-1	TGTGCCAGCAGTGAAGCGCTTCAACCGGGGACGGGGGAGCAGTTCTTC	CASSEALQPGTGEQFF